This TCR beta chain was recovered during a study of PD-L1 blockade in urothelial cancer. Overall study context: Analyses were performed on blood at 3 weeks after treatment start (the second dose) and at 6 weeks. Broader study findings: At 3 weeks on treatment, tumor-associated clones expanded more with durable benefit. TCR clonality was measured in pretreatment peripheral blood. Clonality below the median predicted better survival.

With regard to this clone: Antigen unknown.

PCRs each included synthetic TCR analog templates spiked in. Data came from immunoSEQ multiplex PCR; TCRdb stores just in-frame clones and leaves some out. The data hold around 29,000 clones, with 84% observed a single time. Time point denoted: peripheral blood 6 weeks after treatment start. CDR1 and CDR2 from the germline V gene are SGHTA and FQGNSA. V was cut by 5 bases and J by 3 bases, with 12 bases left in between. This CDR3 has 14 amino acids. Sample: PBMCs, taken around atezolizumab (anti-PD-L1) treatment. The rearrangement links TRBV7-2 to TRBJ2-3; a possible D gene is TRBD1 (5 bases). This TCR was recovered from a man in his 70s with urothelial cancer. Written as DNA, the CDR3 is TGTGCCAGCAGCCCCCAGGGCGTAACAGATACGCAGTATTTT. Protein: CASSPQGVTDTQYF.